This TCR beta chain was documented in a study of OX40 agonist ivuxolimab in advanced cancers. Sequencing was performed with immunoSEQ multiplex PCR; in TCRdb, only in-frame clones are kept and a portion is missing. Of 48,000 or so clones listed, approximately 84% are singletons. Germline CDR1 reads SGHNT; CDR2 reads YYREEE (reference sequence). The ends were cut back, 6 bases at V and 4 bases at J, with 20 bases in the middle. The CDR3 spans 16 residues. V gene TRBV5-4 combines with J gene TRBJ1-3, with unresolved D. The receptor comes from an adult with an advanced solid tumor such as melanoma, head and neck, liver or kidney cancer. The input for sequencing was CD4+ or CD8+ T cells sorted from blood, taken in a trial of the OX40 agonist ivuxolimab. The CDR3 here is CASTQSVAGFGNTIYF. The CDR3 bases are TGTGCCAGCACCCAAAGTGTGGCTGGGTTCGGAAACACCATATATTTT.